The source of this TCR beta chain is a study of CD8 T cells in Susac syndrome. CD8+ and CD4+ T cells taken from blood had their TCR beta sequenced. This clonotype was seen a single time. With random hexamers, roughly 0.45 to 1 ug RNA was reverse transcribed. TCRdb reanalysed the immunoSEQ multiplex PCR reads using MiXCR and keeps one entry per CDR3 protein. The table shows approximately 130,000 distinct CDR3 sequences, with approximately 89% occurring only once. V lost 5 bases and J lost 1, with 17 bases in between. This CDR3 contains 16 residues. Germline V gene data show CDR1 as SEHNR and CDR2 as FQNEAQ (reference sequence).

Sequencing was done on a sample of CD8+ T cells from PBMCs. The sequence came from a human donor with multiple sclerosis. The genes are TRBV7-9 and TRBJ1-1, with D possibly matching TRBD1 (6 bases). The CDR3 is CASSPTWGGTNTEAFF. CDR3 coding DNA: TGTGCCAGCAGCCCCACCTGGGGGGGCACGAACACTGAAGCTTTCTTT.